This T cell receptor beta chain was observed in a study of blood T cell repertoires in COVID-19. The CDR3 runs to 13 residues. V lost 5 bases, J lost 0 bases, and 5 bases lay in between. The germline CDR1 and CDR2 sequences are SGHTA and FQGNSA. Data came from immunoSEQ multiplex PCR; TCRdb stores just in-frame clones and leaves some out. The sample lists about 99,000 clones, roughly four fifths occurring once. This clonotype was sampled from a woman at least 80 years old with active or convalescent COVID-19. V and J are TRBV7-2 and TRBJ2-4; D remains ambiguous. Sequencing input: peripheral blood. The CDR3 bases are TGTGCCAGCAGCGTCCTAGCCAAAAACATTCAGTACTTC. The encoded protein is CASSVLAKNIQYF.